One sample yielded the 20 T cell receptor beta chains listed below, sequenced in a study of shared clonotypes between healthy human individuals. The assay was immunoSEQ multiplex PCR, and TCRdb's table has in-frame clones only and misses some. The data hold about 2.1 million clones, with 80% to 95% observed a single time. CD45RO-negative, CCR7-positively selected cells formed the naive CD8 fraction, excluding terminally differentiated effector memory CD45RA+ cells. The sample consisted of naive CD8+ T cells from PBMCs. These receptors all stem from a young man in good health. Some clones in this sample may be carry-over from other donors' samples.

This CDR3 is CASSRRGEARDGWFF. In nucleotides, the CDR3 is TGTGCCAGCAGCCGGAGAGGGGAGGCGCGGGACGGGTGGTTCTTC. The chain recombines TRBV14 with TRBJ2-1; TRBD2 is a possible D gene (6 bases). Germline CDR1 reads SGHDN; CDR2 reads FVKESK. V was shortened by 4 bases and J by 15 bases, with 25 bases between the two germline ends. This CDR3 has 15 amino acids.

V usage is TRBV7-8 and J usage is TRBJ2-5; 10 nucleotides align to TRBD2. J gave up 4 bases and V 3 bases, and 5 bases lay outside the gene matches. This CDR3 spans 15 amino acids. From germline, CDR1 is SGHVS and CDR2 FQNEAQ. For the CDR3, the DNA is TGTGCCAGCAGCTTCCTAGCGGGAGTCACAGAGACCCAGTACTTC. It specifies CASSFLAGVTETQYF.

CDR3 residues: CASSPSRMGGAYEQYF. In DNA form, the CDR3 reads TGCGCCAGCAGTCCGTCCCGTATGGGGGGGGCCTACGAGCAGTACTTC. The chain has TRBV23-1 and TRBJ2-7; TRBD2 matches at 7 bases. TRBV23-1 is placed among ORFs of uncertain function. The junction had 11 bases not matched to a gene; V was cut back by 4 bases and J by 2 bases. The CDR3 totals 16 residues.

The chain is built from TRBV30 and TRBJ1-1; 8 bases fit TRBD1. The CDR3 has 12 amino acids. The germline CDR1 and CDR2 sequences are GTSNPN and SVGIG (reference sequence). Here the CDR3 DNA reads TGTGCGACTACAGGGGGGTACACTGAAGCTTTCTTT. Translated, it gives CATTGGYTEAFF.

This clone was seen only a few times. The J gene is TRBJ2-7, the V gene TRBV7-9; D is perhaps TRBD1 (5 bases). Germline V CDR1 and CDR2: SEHNR, FQNEAQ (reference sequence). V was trimmed by 4 bases and J by 3 bases, leaving 16 bases between them. The CDR3 is 15 amino acids. The CDR3 sequence: CASSSETGLGYEQYF. As DNA, the CDR3 is TGTGCCAGCAGCTCGGAAACAGGTCTGGGCTACGAGCAGTACTTC.

This chain links TRBV7-2 with TRBJ2-7, with D perhaps TRBD2 (5 bases). Germline V gives CDR1 SGHTA, CDR2 FQGNSA. V lost 5 bases and J 3 bases, leaving 14 bases between the germline ends. The CDR3 contains 14 residues. The CDR3 DNA is TGTGCCAGCAGCCCAGATCTCCGGGGCTACGAGCAGTACTTC. Its protein is CASSPDLRGYEQYF.

The chain is built from TRBV4-2 and TRBJ2-7; 13 nucleotides align to TRBD2. The ends lost 1 base at V and 2 bases at J; junction bases unmatched: 11. This CDR3 has 19 residues. Germline CDR1 reads LGHNA; CDR2 reads YNFKEQ. The CDR3 DNA sequence: TGTGCCAGCAGCCAAGCCGGGACTAGCGGGAACATAATTGCCTACGAGCAGTACTTC. Its translation: CASSQAGTSGNIIAYEQYF.

The chain has TRBV4-2 and TRBJ2-7; 11 nucleotides match TRBD1. After removal of 3 bases from V and 1 base from J, the junction contained 8 bases not matched to a gene. The CDR3 has 17 amino acids. The germline V gene has CDR1 LGHNA and CDR2 YNFKEQ. This chain's CDR3 is CASSHPQDRGPSYEQYF. The CDR3 nucleotides read TGTGCCAGCAGCCACCCCCAGGACAGGGGGCCTTCCTACGAGCAGTACTTC.

The rearrangement links TRBV27 to TRBJ2-2; D might be TRBD2 (5 bases). CDR1 and CDR2 from the germline V gene are MNHEY and SMNVEV (reference sequence). This CDR3 comprises 15 residues. V shed 6 bases and J shed 6 bases, with 17 bases lying between them. DNA for the CDR3: TGTGCCAGCAGCCCCGGAGGTGTTTTGTCCGGGGAGCTGTTTTTT. This encodes CASSPGGVLSGELFF.

The chain carries TRBV5-1 and TRBJ1-1, with a tentative D call TRBD1 (5 bases). There are 11 residues in the CDR3. Trimming removed 5 bases from V and 7 bases from J, with 9 bases in between. Germline V gives CDR1 SGHRS, CDR2 YFSETQ. In nucleotides, the CDR3 is TGCGCCAGCAGGAGGGGCAGTGAAGCTTTCTTT. This codes for CASRRGSEAFF.

This chain connects TRBV27 to TRBJ1-4, with D perhaps matching TRBD1 (6 bases). The CDR3 loop spans 14 amino acids. V shed 3 bases and J shed 8 bases, with 13 bases lying between them. The germline CDR1 and CDR2 sequences are MNHEY and SMNVEV (reference sequence). The CDR3, as DNA: TGTGCCAGCAGTTTGACGAGGGGGGGGGAAAAACTGTTTTTT. Translated: CASSLTRGGEKLFF.

Comment on this clone: Additional DNA sequences in this sample encode the identical CDR3. The rearrangement joins TRBV5-4 to TRBJ2-7; D ambiguous. The CDR3 runs 12 residues. The ends were cut back, 0 bases at V and 4 bases at J, with 5 bases in the middle. The germline V gene encodes CDR1 SGHNT and CDR2 YYREEE (reference sequence). The CDR3 DNA sequence: TGTGCCAGCAGCTTGGGGGTTTACGAGCAGTACTTC. This translates into CASSLGVYEQYF.

In its sample, this clone was seen a few times. The chain couples TRBV15 to TRBJ1-4, with D possibly TRBD1 on 6 matching bases. Germline CDR1 is LNHNV and CDR2 is YYDKDF (reference sequence). The CDR3 covers 12 residues. V was cut by 5 bases and J by 17 bases, with 18 bases left in between. In DNA, the CDR3 is TGTGCCACCAGCGGTAGGGAAGGGACAAACTTTTTT. This gives the protein CATSGREGTNFF. Complete variable domain (other parts from reference TRBV15 and TRBJ1-4): DAMVIQNPRYQVTQFGKPVTLSCSQTLNHNVMYWYQQKSSQAPKLLFHYYDKDFNNEADTPDNFQSRRPNTSFCFLDIRSPGLGDTAMYLCATSGREGTNFFGSGTQLSVL.

The chain links TRBV5-6 to TRBJ2-7, with D possibly being TRBD2 (5 bases). V dropped 0 bases and J dropped 2 bases, with 12 bases sitting between them. CDR3 length equals 15 residues. CDR1 and CDR2 (germline): SGHDT, YYEEEE. The DNA of the CDR3 is TGTGCCAGCAGCTTGGGACCCCTAGCTGCCTACGAGCAGTACTTC. This encodes CASSLGPLAAYEQYF.

The J gene is TRBJ2-7, the V gene TRBV11-2; 12 bases align to TRBD2. The CDR3 sequence is 15 residues long. Germline CDR1 is SGHAT and CDR2 is FQNNGV. V trimming: 1 base; J trimming: 6 bases; junction bases outside the gene matches: 4. In nucleotides, the CDR3 is TGTGCCAGCAGCTTAGGACTAGCGGGAGTGGGCGAGCAGTACTTC. Its translation: CASSLGLAGVGEQYF. The full variable domain, in which reference TRBV11-2 and TRBJ2-7 provide the parts outside the CDR3, is EAGVAQSPRYKIIEKRQSVAFWCNPISGHATLYWYQQILGQGPKLLIQFQNNGVVDDSQLPKDRFSAERLKGVDSTLKIQPAKLEDSAVYLCASSLGLAGVGEQYFGPGTRLTVT.

The chain joins TRBV18 to TRBJ1-4, with D perhaps TRBD1 (6 bases). The CDR3 loop spans 14 amino acids. CDR1 is KGHSH and CDR2 is LQKENI in the germline V gene. Trimming shortened V by 3 bases and J by 6 bases, and 11 bases separated the two germline ends. CDR3 bases: TGTGCCAGCTCACCCGACAGGCCCTATGAAAAACTGTTTTTT. Its protein is CASSPDRPYEKLFF. The variable domain in full, completed from reference TRBV18 and TRBJ1-4, reads NAGVMQNPRHLVRRRGQEARLRCSPMKGHSHVYWYRQLPEEGLKFMVYLQKENIIDESGMPKERFSAEFPKEGPSILRIQQVVRGDSAAYFCASSPDRPYEKLFFGSGTQLSVL.

The rearrangement joins TRBV7-3 to TRBJ2-3, with 7 bases lining up with TRBD1. Germline-derived CDR1 and CDR2 are SGHTA and FQGTGA. The CDR3 has 14 residues. V lost 8 bases to trimming and J lost 1 base; unmatched junction nucleotides: 6. The CDR3 DNA reads TGTGCCAGCGGGGGCACAGGGGGCACAGATACGCAGTATTTT. It translates to CASGGTGGTDTQYF. Full variable domain (remainder filled in from reference TRBV7-3 and TRBJ2-3): GAGVSQTPSNKVTEKGKYVELRCDPISGHTALYWYRQSLGQGPEFLIYFQGTGAADDSGLPNDRFFAVRPEGSVSTLKIQRTERGDSAVYLCASGGTGGTDTQYFGPGTRLTVL.

The chain joins TRBV28 to TRBJ1-1; D not certain. CDR1 and CDR2 from the germline V gene are MDHEN and SYDVKM. Trimming took off 5 bases at V and 5 bases at J, with 12 bases between the two ends. This CDR3 has 13 amino acids. CDR3 sequence reads: CASSPHRATEAFF. CDR3 coding DNA: TGTGCCAGCAGTCCGCACCGCGCGACTGAAGCTTTCTTT.

This chain connects TRBV29-1 to TRBJ2-5; possible D gene TRBD1, 6 bases. There are 12 residues in the CDR3. Germline V CDR1 and CDR2: SQVTM, ANQGSEA. The V end lost 7 bases, the J end lost 5 bases, and 14 bases lay between the germline ends. CDR3 nucleotide sequence: TGCAGCGGGCGCAGGGGAGTGGAGACCCAGTACTTC. This translates into CSGRRGVETQYF.

This chain links TRBV9 with TRBJ1-2; 7 positions agree with TRBD1. From germline, CDR1 is SGDLS and CDR2 YYNGEE. CDR3 length: 14 amino acids. After removal of 4 bases from V and 2 bases from J, the junction contained 5 bases not matched to a gene. This chain's CDR3 is CASSPGTANYGYTF. The CDR3, as DNA: TGTGCCAGCAGCCCCGGGACAGCAAACTATGGCTACACCTTC. Supplemented by reference TRBV9 and TRBJ1-2, the full variable domain reads DSGVTQTPKHLITATGQRVTLRCSPRSGDLSVYWYQQSLDQGLQFLIQYYNGEERAKGNILERFSAQQFPDLHSELNLSSLELGDSALYFCASSPGTANYGYTFGSGTRLTVV.